This TCR beta chain was recovered during a study of shared T cell receptors in the human thymus. This CDR3 comprises 16 residues. Germline values: CDR1 SGHDT, CDR2 YYEEEE. Details on this clone: Relative to the germline gene, one junction end is altered; a read error may explain this.

Assay used: immunoSEQ multiplex PCR; TCRdb lists only in-frame clones, some missing. Of some 700,000 clones in the sample, 70% to 90% were seen once. Another study also made use of these data, one on human thymus T cells. In that study: Thymic and blood repertoires appeared to show biased V and J gene usage.

The specimen was thymocytes. The source is a girl in the first two years of life with a congenital heart defect. The rearrangement uses TRBV5-6 and TRBJ2-4, with 7 bases identical to TRBD1. CDR3 protein: CASTLGTVVAKNIQYF. The CDR3 DNA follows: TGTGCCAGCACCTTGGGGACAGTAGTAGCCAAAAACATTCAGTACTTC.